One T cell receptor beta chain is described in this entry. This CDR3 spans 16 amino acids. Trimming stripped 6 bases from V and 0 bases from J, with 15 bases between. Germline V lookup: CDR1 SGHAT, CDR2 FQNNGV. The data stem from a study of control samples from healthy donors and cancer patients. Only in-frame clones appear in the TCRdb table, and some are missing; sequencing was by immunoSEQ multiplex PCR. Among about 74,000 clones, around nine tenths were seen once, and the ten largest hold more than 5%. The TCR sequence derives from a woman aged 50 to 65 in good health. Sample: blood. The chain carries TRBV11-2 and TRBJ1-3; D is uncertain. CDR3 loop: CASRLPDGRSGNTIYF. The CDR3 coding sequence is TGTGCCAGCAGACTCCCTGACGGGCGCTCTGGAAACACCATATATTTT. The variable domain in full, completed from reference TRBV11-2 and TRBJ1-3, reads EAGVAQSPRYKIIEKRQSVAFWCNPISGHATLYWYQQILGQGPKLLIQFQNNGVVDDSQLPKDRFSAERLKGVDSTLKIQPAKLEDSAVYLCASRLPDGRSGNTIYFGEGSWLTVV.